This TCR beta chain stems from a study of T cell repertoires in cytomegalovirus infection. From the reads, TCRdb called clonotypes with MiXCR, one entry per CDR3 protein. The data hold roughly 80,000 distinct CDR3 sequences, with about 24% observed a single time. There are 14 residues in the CDR3. The germline CDR1 and CDR2 sequences are LNHDA and SQIVND (reference sequence). Trimming stripped 3 bases from V and 0 bases from J, with 6 bases between. Points on this clonotype: Its antigen remains unknown.

V gene TRBV19 combines with J gene TRBJ1-5; D uncertain. The TCR sequence derives from a human donor in good health (CMV status not recorded). Some clones in this sample may be carry-over from other donors' samples. The material sequenced was CD8+ T cells from cultured PBMCs, taken from culture after CMV antigen stimulation. The CDR3 DNA reads as TGTGCCAGTAGTATTCAGCGTAGCAATCAGCCCCAGCATTTT. Residues: CASSIQRSNQPQHF.